This is a list of T cell receptor beta chains from one sample in a study of blood T cell repertoires in COVID-19. This table comes from immunoSEQ multiplex PCR, and its TCRdb copy is limited to in-frame clones, with some not included. The table includes over 200,000 clones, about 88% detected once. Sequencing input: peripheral blood. All receptors derive from a woman in her sixties or seventies with acute or convalescent COVID-19. Each CDR3 is given with its conserved first and last residue. The D gene is left open where the match is weak. The size of a clone is reported for some rows only, either as once, few or many, or as a class for expanded clones.

TRBJ1-6,TRBV6-6,TRBD1,NA,CASRPRPTGGFSPLHF,TGTGCCAGCAGACCCCGCCCGACAGGGGGCTTTTCACCCCTCCACTTT
TRBJ1-2,TRBV30,TRBD1,NA,CAWSVQQGALGYTF,TGTGCCTGGAGTGTACAACAGGGGGCGTTGGGCTACACCTTC
TRBJ1-6,TRBV7-8,NA,once,CASSLWGQENSPLHF,TGTGCCAGCAGCTTATGGGGACAAGAGAATTCACCCCTCCACTTT
TRBJ2-1,TRBV9,TRBD2,NA,CASSVGAGGPNEQFF,TGTGCCAGCAGCGTAGGTGCGGGGGGGCCCAATGAGCAGTTCTTC
TRBJ1-1,TRBV5-1,TRBD1,NA,CASSRDRGPKTEAFF,TGCGCCAGCAGTAGGGACAGGGGGCCGAAAACTGAAGCTTTCTTT
TRBJ1-5,TRBV6-2/TRBV6-3,NA,NA,CASSYRGQVLSNQPQHF,TGTGCCAGCAGTTACCGTGGGCAGGTCCTGAGCAATCAGCCCCAGCATTTT
TRBJ2-7,TRBV5-6,NA,few,CASSLAPSPYEQYF,TGTGCCAGCAGCTTGGCCCCGTCCCCCTACGAGCAGTACTTC
TRBJ2-7,TRBV7-2,NA,NA,CASSLYRDGTGEQYF,TGTGCCAGCAGCTTATATCGAGACGGAACGGGCGAGCAGTACTTC
TRBJ1-5,TRBV28,NA,NA,CASSLAVAGNQPQHF,TGTGCCAGCAGTTTAGCCGTGGCAGGCAATCAGCCCCAGCATTTT
TRBJ2-2,TRBV9,NA,NA,CASSVFPEGTGELFF,TGTGCCAGCAGCGTCTTCCCGGAGGGCACCGGGGAGCTGTTTTTT
TRBJ1-5,TRBV7-2,NA,NA,CASRHTGFNQPQHF,TGTGCCAGCAGACATACAGGGTTCAACCAGCCCCAGCATTTT
TRBJ2-3,TRBV15,NA,NA,CATSRGATSTDTQYF,TGTGCCACCAGCAGGGGGGCAACTAGCACAGATACGCAGTATTTT
TRBJ1-2,TRBV28,TRBD1,NA,CASSFGQGAVGYTF,TGTGCCAGCAGCTTCGGACAGGGAGCAGTGGGCTACACCTTC
TRBJ1-2,TRBV6-5,TRBD1,NA,CASRSRGANYGYTF,TGTGCCAGCAGAAGCAGGGGGGCTAACTATGGCTACACCTTC
TRBJ1-1,TRBV19,TRBD1,NA,CASSQDRATEAFF,TGTGCCAGTAGTCAAGACAGGGCCACTGAAGCTTTCTTT
TRBJ2-2,TRBV3-1/TRBV3-2,NA,NA,CASSQARNTGELFF,TGTGCCAGCAGCCAAGCCAGGAACACCGGGGAGCTGTTTTTT
TRBJ2-7,TRBV2,TRBD2,NA,CASNSLAGGIDEQYF,TGTGCCAGCAACTCACTAGCGGGAGGAATCGACGAGCAGTACTTC
TRBJ1-6,TRBV28,NA,NA,CASSPAAGGRNSPLHF,TGTGCCAGCAGTCCAGCCGCGGGTGGTAGAAATTCACCCCTCCACTTT
TRBJ1-1,TRBV6-5,TRBD1,NA,CASMTGTGSYTEAFF,TGTGCCAGCATGACCGGGACAGGGAGTTATACTGAAGCTTTCTTT
TRBJ2-2,TRBV7-6,NA,once,CASSLNPPGNTGELFF,TGTGCCAGCAGTTTAAACCCCCCGGGGAACACCGGGGAGCTGTTTTTT
TRBJ2-5,TRBV5-1,TRBD2,NA,CASSRRTSGPVQETQYF,TGCGCCAGCAGCCGACGGACTAGCGGGCCGGTACAAGAGACCCAGTACTTC
TRBJ1-2,TRBV14,NA,NA,CASSPEFGLGFGYTF,TGTGCCAGCAGCCCCGAATTCGGACTCGGATTTGGCTACACCTTC
TRBJ1-3,TRBV23-1,NA,NA,CASRLQKGISGNTIYF,TGCGCCAGCAGACTTCAAAAGGGGATCTCTGGAAACACCATATATTTT
TRBJ1-1,TRBV30,NA,NA,CARIQGESTEAFF,TGTGCCAGGATACAGGGAGAGAGTACTGAAGCTTTCTTT
TRBJ1-6,TRBV10-3,NA,NA,CAISPGGSSYNSPLHF,TGTGCCATCAGTCCGGGGGGGAGCTCCTATAATTCACCCCTCCACTTT
TRBJ2-1,TRBV6-1,TRBD2,NA,CASSDPGATSRLFF,TGTGCCAGCAGTGACCCCGGGGCGACTAGCCGGCTGTTCTTC
TRBJ2-1,TRBV3-1/TRBV3-2,TRBD1,NA,CASSRGRGTGGLNEQFF,TGTGCCAGCAGCCGCGGTAGGGGTACAGGGGGCCTCAATGAGCAGTTCTTC
TRBJ2-2,TRBV6-5,NA,NA,CASSYYSGANTGELFF,TGTGCCAGCAGTTACTACTCGGGGGCGAACACCGGGGAGCTGTTTTTT
TRBJ1-1,TRBV19,TRBD1,few,CASSPTYRGQAFF,TGTGCCAGTAGCCCTACCTACAGGGGGCAAGCTTTCTTT
TRBJ2-3,TRBV2,NA,NA,CASSEERVAQYF,TGTGCCAGCAGTGAAGAGAGGGTGGCGCAGTATTTT
TRBJ2-1,TRBV19,NA,once,CASSPGDFNEQFF,TGTGCCAGTAGTCCCGGGGATTTCAATGAGCAGTTCTTC
TRBJ1-6,TRBV14,NA,NA,CASSHGGSPLHF,TGTGCCAGCAGCCATGGAGGGAGTCCCCTCCACTTT
TRBJ1-4,TRBV5-5,TRBD1,NA,CASSLEARQGLFF,TGTGCCAGCAGCTTGGAAGCGCGACAGGGACTGTTTTTT
TRBJ2-6,TRBV19,TRBD2,NA,CASSIGAGGPGANVLTF,TGTGCCAGTAGTATTGGAGCGGGGGGGCCTGGGGCCAACGTCCTGACTTTC
TRBJ1-6,TRBV6-1,NA,NA,CASSEGAPTYNSPLHF,TGTGCCAGCAGTGAAGGGGCACCGACGTATAATTCACCCCTCCACTTT
TRBJ2-2,TRBV2,TRBD1,NA,CASRGQRNTGELFF,TGTGCCAGCAGGGGACAGCGGAACACCGGGGAGCTGTTTTTT
TRBJ2-7,TRBV6-6,NA,NA,CASMVADITYEQYF,TGTGCCAGCATGGTTGCGGATATAACCTACGAGCAGTACTTC
TRBJ1-1,TRBV19,NA,NA,CASSLDRFYEAFF,TGTGCCAGTAGCCTGGACAGATTTTATGAAGCTTTCTTT
TRBJ1-4,TRBV29-1,NA,NA,CSVGGDSPLGWEKLFF,TGCAGCGTTGGGGGGGATAGCCCTTTAGGGTGGGAAAAACTGTTTTTT
TRBJ1-5,TRBV30,NA,NA,CAWSVTHTGIQPQHF,TGTGCCTGGAGTGTAACCCACACAGGGATTCAGCCCCAGCATTTT
TRBJ2-7,TRBV13,TRBD1,NA,CASSRDRASYEQYF,TGTGCCAGCAGCCGGGACAGGGCGTCCTACGAGCAGTACTTC
TRBJ1-6,TRBV30,NA,NA,CAWTDPGTSPLHF,TGTGCCTGGACTGACCCAGGCACTTCACCCCTCCACTTT
TRBJ1-2,TRBV7-9,TRBD1,few,CASRRTGETYGYTF,TGTGCCAGCAGACGGACAGGGGAAACCTATGGCTACACCTTC
TRBJ2-1,TRBV27,TRBD2,NA,CASSDLFLTSGKSSYNEQFF,TGTGCCAGCAGTGACTTATTCCTGACTAGCGGTAAAAGCTCCTACAATGAGCAGTTCTTC
TRBJ1-4,TRBV5-1,NA,NA,CASSLVGQENEKLFF,TGCGCCAGCAGCTTGGTAGGCCAGGAAAACGAAAAACTGTTTTTT
TRBJ2-7,TRBV20-1,TRBD1,NA,CSASTGDYEQYF,TGCAGTGCTAGTACAGGGGACTACGAGCAGTACTTC
TRBJ2-1,TRBV9,TRBD1,NA,CASSSGTVYNEQFF,TGTGCCAGCAGTTCTGGGACAGTCTACAATGAGCAGTTCTTC
TRBJ2-1,TRBV15,NA,NA,CATRGRVSEQFF,TGTGCCACCAGGGGCAGGGTTAGTGAGCAGTTCTTC
TRBJ1-5,TRBV5-6,TRBD1,NA,CASSLNRQGNQPQHF,TGTGCCAGCAGCTTGAATCGACAGGGGAATCAGCCCCAGCATTTT
TRBJ2-1,TRBV7-9,NA,NA,CASRQMGRPVRQFF,TGTGCCAGCAGACAAATGGGGCGGCCCGTAAGGCAGTTCTTC
TRBJ1-1,TRBV6-6,TRBD1,NA,CASSKTGLNTEAFF,TGTGCCAGCAGCAAGACAGGGCTGAACACTGAAGCTTTCTTT
TRBJ1-5,TRBV21-1,NA,NA,CASSTPYRGRVQPQHF,TGTGCCAGCAGCACCCCGTACAGGGGGCGCGTTCAGCCCCAGCATTTT
TRBJ2-3,TRBV7-3,TRBD2,NA,CASSLMKLAGAPDTQYF,TGTGCCAGCAGCTTAATGAAACTAGCGGGGGCCCCCGATACGCAGTATTTT
TRBJ1-6,TRBV6-1,TRBD1,NA,CASSASDRAYNSPLHF,TGTGCCAGCAGTGCCTCGGACAGGGCCTATAATTCACCCCTCCACTTT